Presented here are 18 T cell receptor beta chains from one specimen sequenced in a study of cytomegalovirus exposure and HLA in healthy donors. The primer mix had 60 Vbeta and 13 Jbeta primers. Profiled with immunoSEQ multiplex PCR; TCRdb holds only in-frame clones, not every one. This sample yields roughly 300,000 clones, of which 75% to 90% are seen a single time; 3.5% to 4.5% belongs to the top ten. The sample consisted of PBMCs. The receptors stem from a man aged 40-49 years in good health and CMV-seropositive.

The DNA of the CDR3 is TGTGCCACGGACAGGGTAGACACCGGGGAGCTGTTTTTT. Amino acid sequence: CATDRVDTGELFF. The chain links TRBV19 to TRBJ2-2; TRBD1 aligns across 8 bases. The J segment lost 3 bases and the V segment lost 10 bases, leaving 4 bases of the junction unmatched. This CDR3 region has 13 residues. Germline-derived CDR1 and CDR2 are LNHDA and SQIVND (reference sequence).

This chain connects TRBV10-3 to TRBJ2-7; D may be TRBD1 (6 bases). Germline-derived CDR1 and CDR2 are ENHRY and SYGVKD. Trimming took off 4 bases at V and 2 bases at J, with 12 bases between the two ends. CDR3 length: 14 amino acids. This chain's CDR3 is CAISVGGQAYEQYF. The CDR3 nucleotides are TGTGCCATCAGTGTAGGGGGTCAGGCCTACGAGCAGTACTTC.

This rearrangement joins TRBV7-8 to TRBJ1-1; TRBD1 might be the D (5 bases). CDR3 length: 12 amino acids. The germline V gene encodes CDR1 SGHVS and CDR2 FQNEAQ. V dropped 5 bases and J dropped 7 bases, with 11 bases sitting between them. CDR3: CASSQTVHEAFF. The DNA for the CDR3 is TGTGCCAGCAGCCAGACAGTACATGAAGCTTTCTTT.

This clone showed up just once. The chain employs TRBV6-5 and TRBJ1-2; D ambiguous. CDR1 is MNHEY and CDR2 is SVGAGI in the germline V gene. V lost 6 bases, J lost 6 bases, and 14 bases lay in between. CDR3 length equals 13 residues. The CDR3: CASSGAGFNGYTF. CDR3 coding DNA: TGTGCCAGCAGCGGCGCCGGGTTCAATGGCTACACCTTC.

The rearrangement uses TRBV6-1 and TRBJ2-7; D is undetermined. The ends were cut back, 8 bases at V and 4 bases at J, with 21 bases in the middle. The CDR3 consists of 15 residues. From germline, CDR1 is MNHNS and CDR2 SASEGT. CDR3 protein: CASSEQSSHEYEQYF. The CDR3 region has the DNA TGTGCCAGCTCCGAACAGTCATCACATGAGTACGAGCAGTACTTC.

V gene TRBV7-3 combines with J gene TRBJ2-7; 8 bases fit TRBD2. The CDR3 contains 15 residues. V shed 5 bases, J shed 4 bases, and the junction held 10 bases outside the gene matches. From germline, CDR1 is SGHTA and CDR2 FQGTGA. CDR3 in DNA: TGTGCCAGCAGCGCCCAAGCGGGAGATCGGTACGAGCAGTACTTC. It is translated as CASSAQAGDRYEQYF.

Concerning this clone itself: One junction end does not reproduce the germline sequence, and a read error may be involved. This rearrangement joins TRBV7-7 to TRBJ2-5; 7 bases align to TRBD2. The CDR3 runs to 14 residues. CDR1 and CDR2 from the germline V gene are SSHAT and FNYEAQ (reference sequence). CDR3 protein: CASSLASGQETQYF. CDR3 in DNA: TGTGCTAGCAGCTTAGCTAGCGGCCAAGAGACCCAGTACTTC.

The chain is built from TRBV18 and TRBJ2-7; D is perhaps TRBD1 (5 bases). The CDR3 length is 14 residues. Between the trimmed V and J ends, which lost 0 bases and 2 bases, there was a span of 8 bases. Germline V lookup: CDR1 KGHSH, CDR2 LQKENI. DNA of the CDR3: TGTGCCAGCTCACCACCGCAGGGTCCCTACGAGCAGTACTTC. Its translation: CASSPPQGPYEQYF.

This clone turned up a few times. The chain has TRBV5-6 and TRBJ1-4, with D perhaps TRBD1 (6 bases). Per germline, CDR1 SGHDT and CDR2 YYEEEE. The V and J ends lost 4 bases and 7 bases respectively, with 8 bases between them. This CDR3 comprises 12 residues. The chain's CDR3 is CASSADSEKLFF. As DNA, the CDR3 is TGTGCCAGCAGCGCGGACAGTGAAAAACTGTTTTTT.

The chain recombines TRBV27 with TRBJ2-7; D ambiguous. This CDR3 has 12 amino acids. Germline CDR1 MNHEY, CDR2 SMNVEV (reference sequence). V was pared by 6 bases and J by 2 bases, with 8 bases between. The DNA of the CDR3 is TGTGCCAGCAGGAGCAGCGCCTACGAGCAGTACTTC. Its translation: CASRSSAYEQYF.

The chain recombines TRBV13 with TRBJ2-5, with D tentatively TRBD1 (5 bases). Per germline, CDR1 PRHDT and CDR2 FYEKMQ (reference sequence). The length of the CDR3 is 16 residues. The V end was cut by 1 base, the J end by 5 bases, with 17 bases between. CDR3 DNA sequence: TGTGCCAGCAGCTTAGATGGGGCTAGTCCGTGGGAGACCCAGTACTTC. This sequence encodes CASSLDGASPWETQYF.

The V call is TRBV5-1, the J call TRBJ2-2; no reliable D call. The germline V gene encodes CDR1 SGHRS and CDR2 YFSETQ. The germline V and J ends were trimmed by 6 bases and 5 bases, with 11 bases remaining between them. This CDR3 spans 13 amino acids. The CDR3 reads CASTPAETGELFF. CDR3 bases: TGCGCCAGCACCCCGGCGGAGACCGGGGAGCTGTTTTTT.

This chain links TRBV7-2 with TRBJ2-3; 13 nucleotides agree with TRBD2. The length of the CDR3 is 17 residues. From germline, CDR1 is SGHTA and CDR2 FQGNSA. V lost 4 bases and J lost 3; bases outside the gene matches: 7. DNA of the CDR3: TGTGCCAGCAGCTCCCCAGGGACTAGCGGGAAAACAGATACGCAGTATTTT. Translating gives CASSSPGTSGKTDTQYF.

In regard to this clone: This CDR3 is also generated by other DNA sequences in the sample. The rearrangement joins TRBV28 to TRBJ1-2; D not certain. The CDR3 is made up of 13 amino acids. V was trimmed by 6 bases and J by 0 bases, leaving 8 bases between them. Germline lookup yields CDR1 MDHEN and CDR2 SYDVKM. The CDR3 loop is CASSLTANYGYTF. The CDR3 DNA is TGTGCCAGCAGCCTTACAGCTAACTATGGCTACACCTTC.

The chain uses TRBV12-2 and TRBJ2-2; TRBD2 was called by the table and not checked on the DNA. TRBV12-2 is described as a pseudogene. This CDR3 is 20 amino acids long. CDR3 coding DNA: TGTGCAAGTCGCCAAGGGAGGTTCGGGGGGACTCCTACTGCTACCGGGGAGCTGTTTTTT. The encoded protein is CASRQGRFGGTPTATGELFF.

The chain has TRBV15 and TRBJ2-3, with TRBD2 matching 8 bases. This CDR3 region has 15 residues. Germline V gives CDR1 LNHNV, CDR2 YYDKDF (reference sequence). Trimming cost V 1 base and J 5 bases; bases outside gene matches: 5. For the CDR3, the DNA is TGTGCCACCAGCAGAGGGGGGCTAGCGGGAGATACGCAGTATTTT. Its translation is CATSRGGLAGDTQYF. The variable domain in full, with the rest retrieved from reference TRBV15 and TRBJ2-3, is DAMVIQNPRYQVTQFGKPVTLSCSQTLNHNVMYWYQQKSSQAPKLLFHYYDKDFNNEADTPDNFQSRRPNTSFCFLDIRSPGLGDTAMYLCATSRGGLAGDTQYFGPGTRLTVL.

The V and J genes are TRBV5-1 and TRBJ2-1; perhaps TRBD2 as D (6 bases). The ends were cut back, 4 bases at V and 0 bases at J, with 11 bases in the middle. CDR1 and CDR2 (germline): SGHRS, YFSETQ. This CDR3 region has 15 residues. The CDR3 bases are TGCGCCAGCAGCCCCCCCGGGAGCTCCTACAATGAGCAGTTCTTC. Its translation is CASSPPGSSYNEQFF.

V and J are TRBV30 and TRBJ1-2; D unclear. The CDR3 contains 13 residues. Trimming took off 2 bases at V and 3 bases at J, with 10 bases between the two ends. Germline V CDR1 and CDR2: GTSNPN, SVGIG (reference sequence). CDR3 coding DNA: TGTGCCTGGAGTCCGGCCGGGTACTATGGCTACACCTTC. This translates into CAWSPAGYYGYTF. Supplemented by reference TRBV30 and TRBJ1-2, the full variable domain reads SQTIHQWPATLVQPVGSPLSLECTVEGTSNPNLYWYRQAAGRGLQLLFYSVGIGQISSEVPQNLSASRPQDRQFILSSKKLLLSDSGFYLCAWSPAGYYGYTFGSGTRLTVV.